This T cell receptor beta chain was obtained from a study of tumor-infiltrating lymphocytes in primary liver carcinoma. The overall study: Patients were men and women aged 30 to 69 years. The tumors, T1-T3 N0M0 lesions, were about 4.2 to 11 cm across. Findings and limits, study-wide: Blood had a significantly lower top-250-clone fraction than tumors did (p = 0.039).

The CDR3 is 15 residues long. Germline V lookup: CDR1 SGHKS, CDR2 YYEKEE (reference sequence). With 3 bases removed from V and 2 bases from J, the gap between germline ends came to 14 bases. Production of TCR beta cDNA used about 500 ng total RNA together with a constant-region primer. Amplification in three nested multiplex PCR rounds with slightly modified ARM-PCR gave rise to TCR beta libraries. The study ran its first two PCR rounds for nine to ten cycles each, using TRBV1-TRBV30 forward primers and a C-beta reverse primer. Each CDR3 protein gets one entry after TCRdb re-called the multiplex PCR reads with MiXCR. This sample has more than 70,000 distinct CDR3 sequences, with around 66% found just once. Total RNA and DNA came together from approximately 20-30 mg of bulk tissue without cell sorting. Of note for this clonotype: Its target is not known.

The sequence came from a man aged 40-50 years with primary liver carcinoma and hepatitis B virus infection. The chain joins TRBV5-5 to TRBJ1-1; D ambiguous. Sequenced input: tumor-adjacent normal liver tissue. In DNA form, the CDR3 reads TGTGCCAGCAGCTCAAATACCAGCCACAACACTGAAGCTTTCTTT. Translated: CASSSNTSHNTEAFF.